This T cell receptor beta chain was sequenced in a study of Graves' ophthalmopathy and Graves' hyperthyroidism. General study points: Ophthalmopathy could be told apart from stable hyperthyroidism by a 13-signature model (under 90% sensitivity, around 80% specificity).

Uncontrolled infections, other autoimmune diseases, pregnancy or lactation barred patients from enrollment. The diagnostic workup employed clinical symptoms, serum thyroxine, TRAb, thyroid ultrasound and orbital computed tomography. Amplification of TCR beta CDR3 regions used RNA transcripts. In the first round, RT-PCR was carried out with HTBI primers, and a multiplex PCR formed the second round. TCRdb analysed the multiplex PCR reads with MiXCR anew, one entry per CDR3 protein. The sample contains a few hundred thousand distinct CDR3 sequences, under 20% of which appear only once. V shed 6 bases and J shed 1 base, with 9 bases lying between them. The germline gives CDR1 SNHLY, CDR2 FYNNEI. This CDR3 region has 13 residues. This clonotype was found many times. Antigen unknown.

The sequence was obtained from an adult man with Graves' ophthalmopathy. Sequencing was carried out using peripheral blood. The chain links TRBV2 to TRBJ2-5, with D perhaps TRBD1 (6 bases). In DNA form, the CDR3 reads TGTGCCAGCAGATTGGGGGCCCAAGAGACCCAGTACTTC. This codes for CASRLGAQETQYF.